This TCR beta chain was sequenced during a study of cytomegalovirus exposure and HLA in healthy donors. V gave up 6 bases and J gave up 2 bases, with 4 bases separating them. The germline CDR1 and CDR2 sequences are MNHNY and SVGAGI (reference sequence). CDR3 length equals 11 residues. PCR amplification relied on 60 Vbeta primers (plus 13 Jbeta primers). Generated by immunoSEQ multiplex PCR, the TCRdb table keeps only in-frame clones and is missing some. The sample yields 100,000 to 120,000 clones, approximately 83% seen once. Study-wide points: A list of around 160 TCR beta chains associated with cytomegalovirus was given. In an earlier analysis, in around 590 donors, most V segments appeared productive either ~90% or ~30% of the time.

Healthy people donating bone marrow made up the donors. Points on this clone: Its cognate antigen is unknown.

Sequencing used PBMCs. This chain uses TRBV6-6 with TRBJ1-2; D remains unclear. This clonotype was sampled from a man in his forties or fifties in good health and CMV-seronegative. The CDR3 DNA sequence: TGTGCCAGCAGACAGAACTATGGCTACACCTTC. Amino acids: CASRQNYGYTF.